One and the same sample provided the 21 T cell receptor beta chains below, sequenced in a study of OX40 agonist ivuxolimab in advanced cancers. Generated by immunoSEQ multiplex PCR, the TCRdb table keeps only in-frame clones and is missing some. The sample has 35,000 to 50,000 clones, about 86% seen once. Sequences were derived from CD4+ or CD8+ T cells sorted from blood, sampled in a trial of the OX40 agonist ivuxolimab. These receptor sequences come from an adult with an advanced solid tumor such as melanoma, head and neck, liver or kidney cancer.

The V and J genes are TRBV7-3 and TRBJ2-1; D perhaps matches TRBD1 (6 bases). Trimming took 3 bases from V and 13 from J, leaving 13 bases between them. This CDR3 is 12 amino acids long. Germline CDR1 reads SGHTA; CDR2 reads FQGTGA. CDR3 region: CASSFKKGEQFF. The CDR3 DNA reads TGTGCCAGCAGCTTTAAGAAGGGGGAACAGTTCTTC.

This sequence joins TRBV6-1 and TRBJ2-1; D gene unclear. The CDR3 length is 11 residues. Trimming removed 5 bases from V and 4 bases from J, with 3 bases in between. Looked up from germline, CDR1 is MNHNS and CDR2 is SASEGT. The CDR3 region is CASSQYNEQFF. The DNA for the CDR3 is TGTGCCAGCAGTCAATACAATGAGCAGTTCTTC.

The chain employs TRBV9 and TRBJ2-1, with D tentatively TRBD2 (6 bases). CDR3 length: 15 residues. The germline V gene has CDR1 SGDLS and CDR2 YYNGEE. V lost 3 bases and J lost 4, with 14 bases in between. The CDR3 DNA reads as TGTGCCAGCAGCGAGGGACTTCTACCTTACAATGAGCAGTTCTTC. It translates to CASSEGLLPYNEQFF. The whole variable domain, remainder taken from reference TRBV9 and TRBJ2-1, is DSGVTQTPKHLITATGQRVTLRCSPRSGDLSVYWYQQSLDQGLQFLIQYYNGEERAKGNILERFSAQQFPDLHSELNLSSLELGDSALYFCASSEGLLPYNEQFFGPGTRLTVL.

This chain uses TRBV7-9 with TRBJ1-1; no clear D. CDR1 and CDR2 (germline): SEHNR, FQNEAQ (reference sequence). The CDR3 has 14 amino acids. The V end was cut by 5 bases, the J end by 6 bases, with 16 bases between. The CDR3 sequence: CASSPKAGIAEAFF. The CDR3 nucleotides are TGTGCCAGCAGCCCCAAGGCTGGGATCGCTGAAGCTTTCTTT.

The rearrangement uses TRBV6-5 and TRBJ1-2, with 7 bases lining up with TRBD1. The germline V gene encodes CDR1 MNHEY and CDR2 SVGAGI. V lost 4 bases to trimming and J lost 8 bases; unmatched junction nucleotides: 10. The CDR3 contains 14 residues. The CDR3 sequence is CASSSQGGAGGYTF. CDR3 nucleotides: TGTGCCAGCAGTTCCCAGGGGGGGGCAGGAGGCTACACCTTC.

This clone appeared a single time. V usage is TRBV6-5 and J usage is TRBJ1-5, with 7 bases identical to TRBD1. This CDR3 contains 13 residues. Germline V lookup: CDR1 MNHEY, CDR2 SVGAGI. V shed 7 bases and J 5 bases; nucleotides not matched to a gene: 5. CDR3 amino acids: CASMGQQDQPQHF. In nucleotides, the CDR3 is TGTGCCAGCATGGGACAGCAAGATCAGCCCCAGCATTTT.

The chain employs TRBV12-2 and TRBJ1-2; no DNA check was done on the table's D call, TRBD1. TRBV12-2 is reported as a pseudogene. The CDR3 spans 14 residues. The CDR3 here is CASRRRDRDYGYTF. The CDR3 coding sequence is TGTGCAAGTCGCCGCCGGGACAGGGACTATGGCTACACCTTC.

This rearrangement joins TRBV6-1 to TRBJ2-7, with TRBD2 matching 8 bases. Trimming removed 0 bases from V and 3 bases from J; junction bases left unmatched: 4. The CDR3 loop spans 15 amino acids. Germline values: CDR1 MNHNS, CDR2 SASEGT. CDR3 bases: TGTGCCAGCAGTGAAGCGATAGCGGGAAACTACGAGCAGTACGTC. Its protein is CASSEAIAGNYEQYV.

The V gene is TRBV4-3, the J gene TRBJ2-2; perhaps TRBD1 as D (7 bases). The V and J ends lost 1 base and 3 bases respectively, with 15 bases between them. CDR3 length: 17 amino acids. Germline-derived CDR1 and CDR2 are LGHNA and YSLEER. The CDR3, as DNA: TGCGCCAGCAGCCAAGCCTGGCAGGGGGGACACACCGGGGAGCTGTTTTTT. Its translation: CASSQAWQGGHTGELFF.

The CDR3 sequence: CAWSGPGDEQFF. The CDR3 DNA sequence: TGTGCCTGGAGTGGCCCCGGGGATGAGCAGTTCTTC. V and J are TRBV30 and TRBJ2-1, with a weak D call TRBD2 (5 bases). Trimming pared 1 base from V and 8 bases from J, leaving 9 bases between. Germline CDR1 and CDR2: GTSNPN and SVGIG (reference sequence). This CDR3 comprises 12 residues.

The chain employs TRBV4-3 and TRBJ1-1; tentative D call: TRBD1 (6 bases). V was pared by 0 bases and J by 5 bases, with 13 bases between. Germline CDR1 and CDR2: LGHNA and YSLEER. The CDR3 has 15 residues. Here the CDR3 reads CASSQDSGAGTEAFF. CDR3 nucleotide sequence: TGCGCCAGCAGCCAAGATTCAGGGGCTGGAACTGAAGCTTTCTTT.

The chain joins TRBV6-5 to TRBJ1-5, with 7 bases fitting TRBD1. There are 15 residues in the CDR3. The V and J ends lost 8 bases and 0 bases, in that order; junction bases with no gene match: 7. Germline CDR1 MNHEY, CDR2 SVGAGI. The CDR3 sequence is CASRARGDSNQPQHF. CDR3 DNA: TGTGCCAGCCGAGCCAGGGGGGATAGCAATCAGCCCCAGCATTTT.

The CDR3 loop is CASSPWDTPNTEAFF. The CDR3 region has the DNA TGTGCCAGCAGCCCCTGGGACACGCCGAACACTGAAGCTTTCTTT. The chain combines TRBV5-6 with TRBJ1-1, with D perhaps TRBD1 (6 bases). The CDR3 is made up of 15 amino acids. The V end lost 4 bases, the J end lost 1 base, and 14 bases lay between the germline ends. Looked up from germline, CDR1 is SGHDT and CDR2 is YYEEEE.

This chain connects TRBV4-3 to TRBJ1-4; D uncertain. Germline CDR1 reads LGHNA; CDR2 reads YSLEER. The CDR3 totals 16 residues. Between the trimmed V and J ends, which lost 0 bases and 0 bases, there was a span of 8 bases. This CDR3 reads CASSQDFISTNEKLFF. For the CDR3, the DNA is TGCGCCAGCAGCCAAGATTTTATTTCAACTAATGAAAAACTGTTTTTT.

V and J are TRBV6-6 and TRBJ1-5; TRBD1 is a possible D gene (5 bases). V shed 6 bases and J shed 7 bases, with 16 bases lying between them. Germline lookup yields CDR1 MNHNY and CDR2 SVGAGI (reference sequence). The CDR3 has 14 amino acids. This chain's CDR3 is CASRGTSYDQPQHF. The CDR3 bases are TGTGCCAGCAGGGGGACTTCTTACGACCAGCCCCAGCATTTT.

The rearrangement joins TRBV5-4 to TRBJ2-7; D is unclear. The CDR3 runs to 16 residues. Looked up from germline, CDR1 is SGHNT and CDR2 is YYREEE (reference sequence). The V gene lost 1 base and the J gene lost 4 bases, with 18 bases spanning the gap. The CDR3 reads CASSLSLTGEQYEQYF. CDR3 nucleotide sequence: TGTGCCAGCAGCTTGAGCCTGACGGGTGAACAGTACGAGCAGTACTTC.

CDR3 coding DNA: TGTGCCAGCAGCGTCCGGGACGGTTACCAAGAGACCCAGTACTTC. Protein: CASSVRDGYQETQYF. The chain links TRBV7-8 to TRBJ2-5; either TRBD1 or TRBD2 may supply D (5 bases each). V lost 5 bases to trimming and J lost 0 bases, with 13 bases between them. This CDR3 is 15 amino acids long. CDR1 and CDR2 (germline): SGHVS, FQNEAQ. The full variable domain, in which reference TRBV7-8 and TRBJ2-5 provide the parts outside the CDR3, is GAGVSQSPRYKVAKRGQDVALRCDPISGHVSLFWYQQALGQGPEFLTYFQNEAQLDKSGLPSDRFFAERPEGSVSTLKIQRTQQEDSAVYLCASSVRDGYQETQYFGPGTRLLVL.

J is TRBJ2-5 and V is TRBV30, with TRBD2 identical over 12 bases. The CDR3 is 16 amino acids. From germline, CDR1 is GTSNPN and CDR2 SVGIG (reference sequence). The ends lost 2 bases at V and 5 bases at J; junction bases unmatched: 9. DNA of the CDR3: TGTGCCTGGAGTAACTACCTAGCGGGGGGGCAGGAGACCCAGTACTTC. Residues: CAWSNYLAGGQETQYF. Supplemented by reference TRBV30 and TRBJ2-5, the full variable domain reads SQTIHQWPATLVQPVGSPLSLECTVEGTSNPNLYWYRQAAGRGLQLLFYSVGIGQISSEVPQNLSASRPQDRQFILSSKKLLLSDSGFYLCAWSNYLAGGQETQYFGPGTRLLVL.

V usage is TRBV11-2 and J usage is TRBJ1-1, with D unresolved. Trimming cost V 1 base and J 1 base, with 10 bases left between them. Germline assignment: CDR1 SGHAT and CDR2 FQNNGV. This CDR3 is built from 15 residues. The CDR3 DNA reads as TGTGCCAGCAGCTTAGTACGGGGAAAGAACACTGAAGCTTTCTTT. As protein: CASSLVRGKNTEAFF.

The chain combines TRBV14 with TRBJ2-3; 8 bases align to TRBD2. Germline V gives CDR1 SGHDN, CDR2 FVKESK. The CDR3 contains 17 residues. V lost 6 bases and J lost 1; bases outside the gene matches: 12. CDR3 nucleotide sequence: TGTGCCAGCAGAGCTTCCCTAGCGGGTGATGGCACAGATACGCAGTATTTT. It translates to CASRASLAGDGTDTQYF.

This rearrangement joins TRBV30 to TRBJ2-1, with D unresolved. The CDR3 has 12 residues. The germline gives CDR1 GTSNPN, CDR2 SVGIG (reference sequence). V lost 0 bases and J 5 bases, leaving 5 bases between the germline ends. The CDR3 sequence: CAWSVGHNEQFF. CDR3 coding DNA: TGTGCCTGGAGTGTGGGTCACAATGAGCAGTTCTTC. Using reference TRBV30 and TRBJ2-1 for the parts outside the CDR3, the full variable domain is SQTIHQWPATLVQPVGSPLSLECTVEGTSNPNLYWYRQAAGRGLQLLFYSVGIGQISSEVPQNLSASRPQDRQFILSSKKLLLSDSGFYLCAWSVGHNEQFFGPGTRLTVL.